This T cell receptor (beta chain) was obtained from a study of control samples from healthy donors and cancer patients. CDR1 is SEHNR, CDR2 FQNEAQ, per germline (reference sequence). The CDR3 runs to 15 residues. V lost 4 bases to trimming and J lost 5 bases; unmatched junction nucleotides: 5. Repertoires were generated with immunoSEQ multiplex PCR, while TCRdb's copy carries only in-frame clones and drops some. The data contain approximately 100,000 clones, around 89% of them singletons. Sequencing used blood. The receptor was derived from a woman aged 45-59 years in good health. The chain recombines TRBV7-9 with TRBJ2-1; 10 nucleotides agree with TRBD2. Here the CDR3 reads CASSSEGLAHNEQFF. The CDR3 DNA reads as TGTGCCAGCAGCTCCGAGGGACTAGCGCACAATGAGCAGTTCTTC.